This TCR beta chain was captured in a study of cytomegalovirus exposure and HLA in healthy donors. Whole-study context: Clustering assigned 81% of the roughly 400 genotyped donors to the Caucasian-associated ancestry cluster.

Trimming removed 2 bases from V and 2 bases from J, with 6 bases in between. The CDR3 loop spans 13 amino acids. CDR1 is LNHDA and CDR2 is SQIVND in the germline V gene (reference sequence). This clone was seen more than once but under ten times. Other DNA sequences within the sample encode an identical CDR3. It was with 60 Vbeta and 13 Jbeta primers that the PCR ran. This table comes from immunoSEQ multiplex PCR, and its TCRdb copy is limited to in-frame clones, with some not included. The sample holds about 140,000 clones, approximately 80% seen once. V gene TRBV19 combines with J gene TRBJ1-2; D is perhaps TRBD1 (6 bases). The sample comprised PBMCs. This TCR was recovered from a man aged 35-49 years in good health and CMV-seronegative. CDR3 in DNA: TGTGCCAGTAGTATACAGGGGAACTATGGCTACACCTTC. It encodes CASSIQGNYGYTF.